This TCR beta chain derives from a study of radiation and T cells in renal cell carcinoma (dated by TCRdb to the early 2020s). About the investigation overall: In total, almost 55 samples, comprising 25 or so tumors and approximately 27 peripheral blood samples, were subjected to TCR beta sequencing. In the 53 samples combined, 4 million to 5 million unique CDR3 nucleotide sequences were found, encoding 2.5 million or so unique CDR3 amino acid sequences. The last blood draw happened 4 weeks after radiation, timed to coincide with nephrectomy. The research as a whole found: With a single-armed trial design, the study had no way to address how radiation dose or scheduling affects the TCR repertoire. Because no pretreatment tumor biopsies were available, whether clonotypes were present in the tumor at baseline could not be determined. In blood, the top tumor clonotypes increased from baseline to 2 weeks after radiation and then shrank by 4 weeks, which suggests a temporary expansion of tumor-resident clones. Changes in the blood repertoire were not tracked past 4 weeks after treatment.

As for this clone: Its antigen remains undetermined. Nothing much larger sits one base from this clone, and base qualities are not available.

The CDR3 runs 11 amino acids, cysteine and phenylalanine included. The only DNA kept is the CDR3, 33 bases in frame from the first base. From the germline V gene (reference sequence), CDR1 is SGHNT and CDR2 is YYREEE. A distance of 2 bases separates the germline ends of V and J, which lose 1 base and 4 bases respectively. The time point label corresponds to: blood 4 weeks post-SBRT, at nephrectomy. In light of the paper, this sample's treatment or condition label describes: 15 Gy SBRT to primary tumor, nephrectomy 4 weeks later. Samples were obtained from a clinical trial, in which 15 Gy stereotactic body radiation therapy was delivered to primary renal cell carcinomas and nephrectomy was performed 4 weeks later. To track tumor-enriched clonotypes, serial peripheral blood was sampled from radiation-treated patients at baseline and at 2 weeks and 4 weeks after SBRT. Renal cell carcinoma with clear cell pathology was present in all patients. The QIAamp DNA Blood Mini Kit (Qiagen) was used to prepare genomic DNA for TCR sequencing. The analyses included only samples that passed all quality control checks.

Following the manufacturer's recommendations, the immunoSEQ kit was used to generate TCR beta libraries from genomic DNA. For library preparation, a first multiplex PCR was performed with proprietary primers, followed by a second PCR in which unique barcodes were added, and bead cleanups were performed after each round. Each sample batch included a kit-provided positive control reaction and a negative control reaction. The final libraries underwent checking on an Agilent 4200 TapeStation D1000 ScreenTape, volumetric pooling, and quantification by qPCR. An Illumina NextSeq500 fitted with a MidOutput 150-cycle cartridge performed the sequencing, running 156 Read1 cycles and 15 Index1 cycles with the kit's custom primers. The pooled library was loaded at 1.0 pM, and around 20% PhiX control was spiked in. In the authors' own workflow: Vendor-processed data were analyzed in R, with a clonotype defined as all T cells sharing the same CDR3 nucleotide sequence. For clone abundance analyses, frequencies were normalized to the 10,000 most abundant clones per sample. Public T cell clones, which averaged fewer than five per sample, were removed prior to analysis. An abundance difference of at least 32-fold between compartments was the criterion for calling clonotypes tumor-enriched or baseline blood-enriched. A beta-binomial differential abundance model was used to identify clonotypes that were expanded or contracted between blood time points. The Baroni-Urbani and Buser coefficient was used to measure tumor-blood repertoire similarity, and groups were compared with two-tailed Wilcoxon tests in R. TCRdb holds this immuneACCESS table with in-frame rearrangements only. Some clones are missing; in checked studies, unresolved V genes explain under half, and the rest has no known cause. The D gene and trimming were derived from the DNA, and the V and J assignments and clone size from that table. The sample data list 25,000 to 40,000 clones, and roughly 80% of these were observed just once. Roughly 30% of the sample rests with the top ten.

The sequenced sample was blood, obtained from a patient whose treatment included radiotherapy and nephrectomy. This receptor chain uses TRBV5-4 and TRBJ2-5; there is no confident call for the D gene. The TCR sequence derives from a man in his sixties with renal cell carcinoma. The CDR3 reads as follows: CASSLSETQYF. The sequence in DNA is TGTGCCAGCAGCTTGTCAGAGACCCAGTACTTC.